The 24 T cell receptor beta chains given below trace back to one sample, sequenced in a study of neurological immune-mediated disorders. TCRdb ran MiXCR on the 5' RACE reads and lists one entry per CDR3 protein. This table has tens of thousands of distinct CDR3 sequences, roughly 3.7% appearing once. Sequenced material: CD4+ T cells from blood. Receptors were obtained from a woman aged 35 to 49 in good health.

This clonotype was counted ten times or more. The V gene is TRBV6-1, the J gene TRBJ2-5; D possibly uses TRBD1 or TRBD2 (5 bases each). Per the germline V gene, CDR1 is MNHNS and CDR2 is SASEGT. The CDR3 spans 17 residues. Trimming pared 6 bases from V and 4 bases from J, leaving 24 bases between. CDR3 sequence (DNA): TGTGCCAGCAGCCCCCCGGGGTGGGACGGCTCGGGAGAGACCCAGTACTTC. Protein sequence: CASSPPGWDGSGETQYF.

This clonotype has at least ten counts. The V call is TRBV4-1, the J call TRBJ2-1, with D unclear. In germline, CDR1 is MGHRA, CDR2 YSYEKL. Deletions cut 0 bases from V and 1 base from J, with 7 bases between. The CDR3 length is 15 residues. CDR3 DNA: TGCGCCAGCAGCCAAGATCCCGCGTCCTACAATGAGCAGTTCTTC. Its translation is CASSQDPASYNEQFF.

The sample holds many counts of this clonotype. CDR3 coding DNA: TGCAGTGTAGGGGGGCCGGGTAGCAATCAGCCCCAGCATTTT. The encoded protein is CSVGGPGSNQPQHF. This chain joins TRBV20-1 and TRBJ1-5, with D possibly matching TRBD1 (6 bases). This CDR3 contains 14 residues. Per the germline V gene, CDR1 is DFQATT and CDR2 is SNEGSKA (reference sequence). V was cut by 7 bases and J by 0 bases, with 13 bases left in between.

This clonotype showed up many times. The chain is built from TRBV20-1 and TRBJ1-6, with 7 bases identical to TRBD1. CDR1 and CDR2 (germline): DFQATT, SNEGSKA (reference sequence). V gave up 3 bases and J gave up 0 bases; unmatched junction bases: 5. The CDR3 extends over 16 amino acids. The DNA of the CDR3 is TGCAGTGCTAGCCCGACAGGGAGCTCCTATAATTCACCCCTCCACTTT. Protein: CSASPTGSSYNSPLHF.

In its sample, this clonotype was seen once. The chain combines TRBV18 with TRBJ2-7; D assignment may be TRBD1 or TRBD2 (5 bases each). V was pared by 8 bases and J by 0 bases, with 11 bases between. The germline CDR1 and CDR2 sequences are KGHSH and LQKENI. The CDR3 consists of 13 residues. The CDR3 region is CASPAGSSYEQYF. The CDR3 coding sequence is TGTGCCAGCCCGGCAGGGAGCTCCTACGAGCAGTACTTC.

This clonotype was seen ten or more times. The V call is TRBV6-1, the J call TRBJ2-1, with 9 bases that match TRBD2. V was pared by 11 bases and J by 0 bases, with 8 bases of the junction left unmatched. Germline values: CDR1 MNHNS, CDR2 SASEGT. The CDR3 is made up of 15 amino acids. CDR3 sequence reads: CAAGGGGSSYNEQFF. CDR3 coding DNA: TGTGCCGCGGGGGGGGGCGGGAGCTCCTACAATGAGCAGTTCTTC.

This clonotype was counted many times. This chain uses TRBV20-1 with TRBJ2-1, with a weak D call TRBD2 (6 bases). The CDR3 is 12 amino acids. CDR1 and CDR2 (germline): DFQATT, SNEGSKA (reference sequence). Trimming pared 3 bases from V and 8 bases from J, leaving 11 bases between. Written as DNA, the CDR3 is TGCAGTGCTAGTTTCGGGAGCGATGAGCAGTTCTTC. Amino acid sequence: CSASFGSDEQFF.

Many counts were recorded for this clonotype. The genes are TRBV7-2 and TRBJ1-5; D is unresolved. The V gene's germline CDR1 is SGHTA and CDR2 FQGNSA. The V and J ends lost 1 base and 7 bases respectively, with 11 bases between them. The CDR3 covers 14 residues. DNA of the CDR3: TGTGCCAGCAGCTTAGGAGTAGGCACGCAGCCCCAGCATTTT. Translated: CASSLGVGTQPQHF.

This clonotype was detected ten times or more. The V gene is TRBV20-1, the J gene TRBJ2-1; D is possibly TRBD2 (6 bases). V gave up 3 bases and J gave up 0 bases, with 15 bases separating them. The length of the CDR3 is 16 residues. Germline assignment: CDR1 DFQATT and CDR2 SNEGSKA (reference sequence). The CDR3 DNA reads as TGCAGTGCTAGGACCCCCATGACTAGCTCCTACAATGAGCAGTTCTTC. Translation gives CSARTPMTSSYNEQFF.

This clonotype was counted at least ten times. CDR3 DNA: TGTGCCACCAGAGGGACAGGGGGAATTTCACCCCTCCACTTT. Encoded protein: CATRGTGGISPLHF. The V and J genes are TRBV15 and TRBJ1-6; 11 positions agree with TRBD1. Germline V lookup: CDR1 LNHNV, CDR2 YYDKDF (reference sequence). Unmatched junction bases numbered 4, after V lost 6 bases and J lost 9 bases. CDR3 size: 14 residues.

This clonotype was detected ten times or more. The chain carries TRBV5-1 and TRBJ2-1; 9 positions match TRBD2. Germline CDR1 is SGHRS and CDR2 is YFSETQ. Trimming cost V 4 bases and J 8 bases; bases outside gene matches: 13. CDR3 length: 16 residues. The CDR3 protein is CASSRPGLAGKYEQFF. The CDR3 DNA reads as TGCGCCAGCAGCCGACCGGGGCTAGCGGGGAAATATGAGCAGTTCTTC.

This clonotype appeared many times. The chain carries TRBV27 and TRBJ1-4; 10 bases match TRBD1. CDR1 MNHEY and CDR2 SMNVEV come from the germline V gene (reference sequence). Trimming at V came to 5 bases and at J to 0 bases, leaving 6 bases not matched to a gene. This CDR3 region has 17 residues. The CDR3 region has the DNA TGTGCCAGCAGTCCCGACAGGGGGCCTACAACTAATGAAAAACTGTTTTTT. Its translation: CASSPDRGPTTNEKLFF.

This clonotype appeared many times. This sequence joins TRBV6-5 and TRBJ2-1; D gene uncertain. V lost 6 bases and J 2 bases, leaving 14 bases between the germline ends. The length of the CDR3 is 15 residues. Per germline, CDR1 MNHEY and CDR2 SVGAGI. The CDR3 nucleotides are TGTGCCAGCAGATCAAGGCCCTCCCCCTACAATGAGCAGTTCTTC. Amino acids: CASRSRPSPYNEQFF.

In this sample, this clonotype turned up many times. In nucleotides, the CDR3 is TGCAGCGTGATATCGGGGGCAGGGTTTTTTCAGAATGAGCAGTTCTTC. Amino acids: CSVISGAGFFQNEQFF. The rearrangement joins TRBV29-1 to TRBJ2-1, with D perhaps being TRBD1 or TRBD2 (6 bases each). The V gene's germline CDR1 is SQVTM and CDR2 ANQGSEA. The length of the CDR3 is 16 residues. The ends were cut back, 6 bases at V and 7 bases at J, with 25 bases in the middle.

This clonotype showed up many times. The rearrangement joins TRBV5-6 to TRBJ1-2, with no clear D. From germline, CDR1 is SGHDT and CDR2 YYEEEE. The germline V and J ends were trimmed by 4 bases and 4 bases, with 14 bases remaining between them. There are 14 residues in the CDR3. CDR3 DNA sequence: TGTGCCAGCAGCCCAAGCTGGGCGATCTATGGCTACACCTTC. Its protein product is CASSPSWAIYGYTF.

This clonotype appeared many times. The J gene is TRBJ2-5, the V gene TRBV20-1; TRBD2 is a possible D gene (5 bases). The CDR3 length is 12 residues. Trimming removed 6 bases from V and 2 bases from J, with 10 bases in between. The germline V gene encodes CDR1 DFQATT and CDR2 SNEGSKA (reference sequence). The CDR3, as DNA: TGCAGTGCCCGAACGGGGCAAGAGACCCAGTACTTC. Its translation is CSARTGQETQYF.

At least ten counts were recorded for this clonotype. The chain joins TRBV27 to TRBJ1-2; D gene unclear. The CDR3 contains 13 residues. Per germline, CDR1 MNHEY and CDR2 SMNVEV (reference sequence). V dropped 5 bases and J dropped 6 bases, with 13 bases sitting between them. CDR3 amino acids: CASSPRHLNGYTF. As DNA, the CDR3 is TGTGCCAGCAGTCCGCGACACTTAAATGGCTACACCTTC.

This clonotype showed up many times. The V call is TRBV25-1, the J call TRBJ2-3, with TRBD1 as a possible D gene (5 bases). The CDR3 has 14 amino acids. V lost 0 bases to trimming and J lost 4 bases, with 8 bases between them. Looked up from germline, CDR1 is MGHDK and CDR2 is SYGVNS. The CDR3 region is CASSEYYRPDTQYF. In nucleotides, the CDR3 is TGTGCCAGCAGTGAATATTACAGGCCAGATACGCAGTATTTT.

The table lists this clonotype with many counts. CDR3 nucleotides: TGTGCCAGCAGCTTGCCTCTCAACGGGACCGGGGAGCTGTTTTTT. It codes for CASSLPLNGTGELFF. The chain joins TRBV5-6 to TRBJ2-2; no definite D call. Germline V CDR1 and CDR2: SGHDT, YYEEEE. The V end was cut by 1 base, the J end by 5 bases, with 12 bases between. This CDR3 contains 15 residues. Using reference TRBV5-6 and TRBJ2-2 for the parts outside the CDR3, the full variable domain is DAGVTQSPTHLIKTRGQQVTLRCSPKSGHDTVSWYQQALGQGPQFIFQYYEEEERQRGNFPDRFSGHQFPNYSSELNVNALLLGDSALYLCASSLPLNGTGELFFGEGSRLTVL.

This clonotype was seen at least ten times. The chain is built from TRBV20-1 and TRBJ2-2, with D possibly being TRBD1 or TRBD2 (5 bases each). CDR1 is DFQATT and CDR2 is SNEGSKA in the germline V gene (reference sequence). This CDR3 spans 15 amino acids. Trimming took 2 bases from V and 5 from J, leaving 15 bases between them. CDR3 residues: CSARRPGTITGELFF. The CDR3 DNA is TGCAGTGCTAGAAGGCCAGGGACCATAACCGGGGAGCTGTTTTTT.

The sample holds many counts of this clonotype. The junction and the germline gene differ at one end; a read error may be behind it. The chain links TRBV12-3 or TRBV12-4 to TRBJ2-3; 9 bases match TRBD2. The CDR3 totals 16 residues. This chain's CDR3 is CASSLSASGTTHTQYF. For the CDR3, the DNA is TGTGCCAGCAGTTTATCGGCTAGCGGGACCACACATACGCAGTATTTT.

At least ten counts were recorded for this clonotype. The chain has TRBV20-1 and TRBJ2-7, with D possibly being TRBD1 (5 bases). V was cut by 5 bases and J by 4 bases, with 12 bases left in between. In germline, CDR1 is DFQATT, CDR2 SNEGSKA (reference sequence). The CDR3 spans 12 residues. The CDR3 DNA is TGCAGTGCTCCTCGGACAAAGTACGAGCAGTACTTC. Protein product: CSAPRTKYEQYF.

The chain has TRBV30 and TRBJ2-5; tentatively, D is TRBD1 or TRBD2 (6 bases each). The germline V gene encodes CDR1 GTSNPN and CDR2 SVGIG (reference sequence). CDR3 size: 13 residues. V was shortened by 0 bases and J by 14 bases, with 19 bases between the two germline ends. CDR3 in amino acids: CAWSVSLEGGPYF. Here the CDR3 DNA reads TGTGCCTGGAGTGTATCCTTAGAGGGGGGCCCTTACTTC.

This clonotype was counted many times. CDR3 in amino acids: CASSLVTSGRETQYF. CDR3 sequence (DNA): TGTGCCAGCAGCTTAGTAACTAGCGGGAGGGAGACCCAGTACTTC. This rearrangement joins TRBV7-9 to TRBJ2-5, with TRBD2 matching over 12 bases. V shed 1 base and J 5 bases; nucleotides not matched to a gene: 2. The CDR3 runs 15 residues. Germline lookup yields CDR1 SEHNR and CDR2 FQNEAQ (reference sequence). Supplemented by reference TRBV7-9 and TRBJ2-5, the full variable domain reads DTGVSQNPRHKITKRGQNVTFRCDPISEHNRLYWYRQTLGQGPEFLTYFQNEAQLEKSRLLSDRFSAERPKGSFSTLEIQRTEQGDSAMYLCASSLVTSGRETQYFGPGTRLLVL.